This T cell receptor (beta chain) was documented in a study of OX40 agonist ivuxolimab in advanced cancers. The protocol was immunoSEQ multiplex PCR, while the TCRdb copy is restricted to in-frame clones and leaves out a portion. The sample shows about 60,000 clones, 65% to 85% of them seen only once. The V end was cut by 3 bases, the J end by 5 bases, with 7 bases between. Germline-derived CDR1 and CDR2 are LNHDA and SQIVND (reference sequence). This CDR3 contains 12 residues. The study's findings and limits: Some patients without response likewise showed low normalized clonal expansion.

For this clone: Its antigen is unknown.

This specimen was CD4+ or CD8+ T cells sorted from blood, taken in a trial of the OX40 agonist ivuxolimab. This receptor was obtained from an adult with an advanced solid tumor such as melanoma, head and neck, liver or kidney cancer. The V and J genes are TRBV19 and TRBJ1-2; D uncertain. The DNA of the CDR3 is TGTGCCAGTAGTATCGGGAGGTATGGCTACACCTTC. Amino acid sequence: CASSIGRYGYTF.